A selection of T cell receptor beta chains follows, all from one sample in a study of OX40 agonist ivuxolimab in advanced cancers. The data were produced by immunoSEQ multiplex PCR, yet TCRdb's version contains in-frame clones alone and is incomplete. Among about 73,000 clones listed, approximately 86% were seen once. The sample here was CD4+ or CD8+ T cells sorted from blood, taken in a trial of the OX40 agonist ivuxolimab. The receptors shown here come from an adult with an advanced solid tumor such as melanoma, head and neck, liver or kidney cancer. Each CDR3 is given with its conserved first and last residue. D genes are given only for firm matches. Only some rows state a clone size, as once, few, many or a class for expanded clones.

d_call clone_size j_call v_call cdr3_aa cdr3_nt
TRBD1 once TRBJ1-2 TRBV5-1 CASSFEQGGYGYTF TGCGCCAGCAGCTTCGAACAGGGGGGCTATGGCTACACCTTC
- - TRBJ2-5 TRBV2 CASSELQGLGETQYF TGTGCCAGCAGCGAACTTCAGGGGTTAGGAGAGACCCAGTACTTC
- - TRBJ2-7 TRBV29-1 CSVEDAGNEQYF TGCAGCGTTGAAGATGCGGGGAACGAGCAGTACTTC
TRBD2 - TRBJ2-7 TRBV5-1 CASRLLGGAYEQYF TGCGCCAGCAGACTCCTCGGGGGGGCTTACGAGCAGTACTTC
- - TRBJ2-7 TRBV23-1 CASSHPSRDGFYEQYF TGCGCCAGCAGCCACCCGAGCCGGGACGGCTTCTACGAGCAGTACTTC
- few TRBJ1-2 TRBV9 CASSTTSGLFDYGYTF TGTGCCAGCAGCACCACATCCGGGCTCTTTGACTATGGCTACACCTTC
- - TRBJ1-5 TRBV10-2 CASSVQDNQPQHF TGCGCCAGCAGTGTCCAGGACAATCAGCCCCAGCATTTT
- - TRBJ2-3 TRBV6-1 CASSAPGAQYF TGTGCCAGCAGTGCCCCCGGAGCGCAGTATTTT
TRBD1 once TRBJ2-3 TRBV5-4 CASSLGGTGGTDTQYF TGTGCCAGCAGCTTGGGCGGGACAGGGGGAACAGATACGCAGTATTTT
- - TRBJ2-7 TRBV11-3 CASSLEGGHEQYF TGTGCCAGCAGCTTAGAAGGAGGCCACGAGCAGTACTTC
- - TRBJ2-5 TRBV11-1 CASSLGETQYF TGTGCCAGCAGCTTAGGGGAGACCCAGTACTTC
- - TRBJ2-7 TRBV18 CASSPQEVAGNPYEQYF TGTGCCAGCTCACCACAGGAGGTGGCGGGAAATCCCTACGAGCAGTACTTC
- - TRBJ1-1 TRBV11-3 CASSWRGGAAEDTEAFF TGTGCCAGCAGCTGGAGAGGAGGGGCGGCGGAGGACACTGAAGCTTTCTTT
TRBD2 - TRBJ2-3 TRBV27 CASSFVPSGGTDTQYF TGTGCCAGCAGTTTTGTCCCTAGCGGGGGCACAGATACGCAGTATTTT
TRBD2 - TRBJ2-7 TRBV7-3 CASSLNGPTSGDYEQYF TGTGCCAGCAGCTTAAACGGACCTACTAGCGGAGATTACGAGCAGTACTTC
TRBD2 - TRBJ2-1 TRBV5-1 CASSLGLAGDTEQFF TGCGCCAGCAGTTTGGGACTAGCGGGAGATACTGAGCAGTTCTTC
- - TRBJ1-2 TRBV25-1 CASSESVSYGGYTF TGTGCCAGCAGTGAATCAGTTTCCTATGGCGGCTACACCTTC
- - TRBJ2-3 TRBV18 CASSPPSGTSTDTQYF TGTGCCAGCTCACCACCAAGCGGCACTAGCACAGATACGCAGTATTTT
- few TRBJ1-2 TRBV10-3 CAISEYDDAVAF TGTGCCATCAGTGAGTACGACGACGCGGTGGCCTTC
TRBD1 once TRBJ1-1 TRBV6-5 CASSYSTSGGGTEAFF TGTGCCAGCAGTTACTCGACGTCAGGGGGGGGCACTGAAGCTTTCTTT
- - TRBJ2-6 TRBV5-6 CASSTGFSGANVLTF TGTGCCAGCAGTACAGGCTTCTCTGGGGCCAACGTCCTGACTTTC
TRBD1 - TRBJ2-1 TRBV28 CASSFGTGKNEQFF TGTGCCAGCAGTTTCGGGACAGGGAAGAATGAGCAGTTCTTC
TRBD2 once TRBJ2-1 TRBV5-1 CASSLGSSGRREPQFF TGCGCCAGCAGCTTGGGGTCTAGCGGGAGGCGGGAACCGCAGTTCTTC
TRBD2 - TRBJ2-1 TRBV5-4 CASSLGGLAGDEQFF TGTGCCAGCAGCTTGGGGGGACTAGCGGGAGATGAGCAGTTCTTC